This passage covers 28 T cell receptor beta chains from one sample sequenced in a study of T cells in Graves' hyperthyroidism and ophthalmopathy. Regions amplified from RNA transcripts were the TCR beta CDR3 regions. The TCR CDR3 was amplified in a first-round RT-PCR using the HTBI primer set. TCRdb called the multiplex PCR reads again in MiXCR, with one record for every CDR3 protein. The table records about 59,000 distinct CDR3 sequences, around 50% of them present only once. What was sequenced was blood. These receptors all stem from a woman aged 55-69 years with Graves' ophthalmopathy.

Turning to this clonotype: The junction does not match germline at one end; this may be a read error. This chain connects TRBV5-8 to TRBJ1-5; 7 bases align to TRBD1. The CDR3 sequence is 15 residues long. Germline lookup yields CDR1 SGHTS and CDR2 YDEGEE. CDR3 loop: CASSRWTGYNHPHHF. CDR3 nucleotide sequence: TGTGCCAGCAGCCGCTGGACAGGCTACAATCACCCCCACCATTTT.

V is TRBV6-1 and J is TRBJ1-3, with TRBD1 matching 9 bases. Trimming cost V 0 bases and J 0 bases; bases outside gene matches: 0. Germline V CDR1 and CDR2: MNHNS, SASEGT. The CDR3 runs 16 residues. CDR3 amino acids: CASSEATGGSGNTIYF. The CDR3 DNA reads as TGTGCCAGCAGTGAAGCGACAGGGGGCTCTGGAAACACCATATATTTT.

This clonotype was picked up many times. V is TRBV5-1 and J is TRBJ2-1; D assignment may be TRBD1 or TRBD2 (6 bases each). V dropped 1 base and J dropped 5 bases, with 10 bases sitting between them. The CDR3 is 14 residues long. CDR1 is SGHRS, CDR2 YFSETQ, per germline. The CDR3 spells CASSLRGPHNEQFF. CDR3 nucleotide sequence: TGCGCCAGCAGCTTGCGGGGGCCGCACAATGAGCAGTTCTTC.

In regard to this clonotype: One end of the junction is discordant with germline, which a read error may explain. The rearrangement joins TRBV11-3 to TRBJ2-7; TRBD1 aligns across 7 bases. Germline V gene sequence: CDR1 SGHNT, CDR2 YENEEA. The length of the CDR3 is 14 residues. CDR3 DNA sequence: TGTGCCTGCAGCTCTACAGGGGCGCTTCACGAGCAGTACTTC. This gives the protein CACSSTGALHEQYF.

The chain is built from TRBV20-1 and TRBJ2-3; 10 bases agree with TRBD2. Per germline, CDR1 DFQATT and CDR2 SNEGSKA (reference sequence). The CDR3 spans 15 residues. The V segment lost 5 bases and the J segment 2 bases; nucleotides outside the gene matches: 7. This CDR3 is CSAEAGTSDTDTQYF. CDR3 nucleotide sequence: TGCAGTGCTGAAGCAGGGACTAGCGACACAGATACGCAGTATTTT.

This clonotype has a count of ten or more. This rearrangement joins TRBV5-1 to TRBJ2-1, with TRBD1 identical over 7 bases. Germline CDR1 SGHRS, CDR2 YFSETQ. CDR3 length: 15 amino acids. V trimming: 4 bases; J trimming: 2 bases; junction bases outside the gene matches: 6. CDR3 region: CASSLDRATYNEQFF. The CDR3 nucleotides are TGCGCCAGCAGCCTAGACAGGGCTACCTACAATGAGCAGTTCTTC.

V gene TRBV19 combines with J gene TRBJ2-1; D unclear. The CDR3 has 13 amino acids. Germline CDR1 LNHDA, CDR2 SQIVND (reference sequence). The V and J ends lost 0 bases and 5 bases respectively, with 5 bases between them. The CDR3 region has the DNA TGTGCCAGTAGTATAGATCAGCACAATGAGCAGTTCTTC. This encodes CASSIDQHNEQFF.

As for this clonotype: Here the CDR3 omits its conserved ending phenylalanine or tryptophan, so a read error is the likely source. Because the CDR3's place on the DNA is in doubt, the DNA is left out and the CDR3 is given as listed by TCRdb. The V gene is TRBV5-1, the J gene TRBJ1-5. From germline, CDR1 is SGHRS and CDR2 YFSETQ. The length of the CDR3 is 15 amino acids, counting both ends. The chain's CDR3 is CASSVGVGSNQPRHL.

There are many counts of this clonotype. The chain employs TRBV5-6 and TRBJ2-7, with D unclear. The CDR3 has 19 residues. Per the germline V gene, CDR1 is SGHDT and CDR2 is YYEEEE. V shed 1 base and J shed 2 bases, with 25 bases lying between them. The CDR3 DNA follows: TGTGCCAGCAGCTTGCCCTCCCTGATAGGACCCAACGCAGCCTACGAGCAGTACTTC. Its translation: CASSLPSLIGPNAAYEQYF.

Worth noting for this clonotype: The junction departs from the called germline gene at one end, perhaps through a read error. The genes are TRBV7-3 and TRBJ2-1, with D possibly matching TRBD1 (5 bases). The CDR3 is 14 amino acids. Germline V gives CDR1 SGHTA, CDR2 FQGTGA. The CDR3 sequence is CASSTRQSYNEQIF. The CDR3 nucleotides are TGCGCCAGCAGCACTCGACAGAGTTACAATGAGCAGATCTTC.

The chain joins TRBV20-1 to TRBJ2-5; 9 nucleotides align to TRBD2. V trimming: 6 bases; J trimming: 9 bases; junction bases outside the gene matches: 8. CDR1 is DFQATT and CDR2 is SNEGSKA in the germline V gene (reference sequence). This CDR3 has 12 amino acids. For the CDR3, the DNA is TGCAGTGCCCCGGGGATAGCGGGGGCCCAGTACTTC. The encoded protein is CSAPGIAGAQYF.

Only one count was recorded for this clonotype. Since the CDR3 does not end with the conserved phenylalanine or tryptophan, this likely comes from a read error. The chain is built from TRBV9 and TRBJ1-1; tentative D call: TRBD1 (5 bases). This CDR3 region has 15 residues. Germline assignment: CDR1 SGDLS and CDR2 YYNGEE. CDR3 nucleotides: TGTGACAGCAGCGTAGTGGCCAGGGCGGACACTGAAGCTTTCTCT. Translated, it gives CDSSVVARADTEAFS.

This clonotype was recorded many times. This may be a read error: a much more frequent sequence differs by one nucleotide. The CDR3 protein is CAISESGKEASADTQYF. CDR3 DNA: TGTGCCATCAGTGAGTCGGGCAAAGAAGCTAGCGCAGATACGCAGTATTTT. V usage is TRBV10-3 and J usage is TRBJ2-3; D is perhaps TRBD2 (6 bases). V was clipped by 0 bases and J by 4 bases, with 17 bases between them. Germline values: CDR1 ENHRY, CDR2 SYGVKD. The CDR3 runs 17 residues.

This clonotype came up many times. The chain is built from TRBV6-6 and TRBJ2-3; 14 bases fit TRBD2. Germline V gene data show CDR1 as MNHNY and CDR2 as SVGAGI (reference sequence). The CDR3 covers 15 residues. V gave up 6 bases and J gave up 6 bases; unmatched junction bases: 5. The CDR3: CASRTSGGAKDTQYF. The CDR3, as DNA: TGTGCCAGCAGGACTAGCGGGGGGGCCAAGGATACGCAGTATTTT.

The V and J genes are TRBV4-2 and TRBJ1-2; D unclear. Germline CDR1 and CDR2: LGHNA and YNFKEQ. This CDR3 comprises 14 residues. Trimming stripped 5 bases from V and 1 base from J, with 11 bases between. The CDR3 region is CASSSGDFNYGYTF. The CDR3 nucleotides read TGTGCCAGCAGCTCAGGCGATTTTAACTATGGCTACACCTTC.

A word on this clonotype: The conserved phenylalanine or tryptophan is not found at the CDR3 terminus, so this likely reflects a read error. V is TRBV4-2 and J is TRBJ2-7; D ambiguous. Per germline, CDR1 LGHNA and CDR2 YNFKEQ. The CDR3 sequence is 12 residues long. Trimming removed 2 bases at V and 7 bases at J, with 9 bases between. The CDR3 sequence is CASSQLAREQYL. The CDR3 DNA sequence: TGTGCCAGCAGCCAATTGGCGCGGGAGCAGTACCTC.

CDR3 nucleotides: TGTGCCAGCAGCGTACCATACGCTGAAGCTTTCTTT. Translating it yields CASSVPYAEAFF. The genes are TRBV9 and TRBJ1-1, with D unclear. Germline CDR1 reads SGDLS; CDR2 reads YYNGEE. The ends were cut back, 1 base at V and 6 bases at J, with 7 bases in the middle. This CDR3 spans 12 amino acids.

The chain recombines TRBV4-3 with TRBJ2-7, with D possibly being TRBD2 (5 bases). Germline lookup yields CDR1 LGHNA and CDR2 YSLEER. The CDR3 has 15 amino acids. The V end was cut by 0 bases, the J end by 2 bases, with 11 bases between. CDR3 nucleotides: TGCGCCAGCAGCCAAGATTTTGACGGGACCTACGAGCAGTACTTC. Protein: CASSQDFDGTYEQYF.

This sequence joins TRBV19 and TRBJ1-6; D is unresolved. The CDR3 spans 14 residues. Germline CDR1 LNHDA, CDR2 SQIVND (reference sequence). V lost 3 bases and J lost 5, with 8 bases in between. The CDR3 region is CASSIQENNSPLHF. The CDR3 bases are TGTGCCAGTAGTATCCAGGAAAATAATTCACCCCTCCACTTT.

The chain combines TRBV25-1 with TRBJ1-1; no firm D call. The V end lost 4 bases, the J end lost 0 bases, and 15 bases lay between the germline ends. Germline CDR1 reads MGHDK; CDR2 reads SYGVNS. The CDR3 runs 16 residues. The CDR3 region has the DNA TGTGCCAGCAGTGCTCCTTCTTTCGACTTGAACACTGAAGCTTTCTTT. It translates to CASSAPSFDLNTEAFF.

This clonotype was counted many times. The CDR3, as DNA: TGTGCCAGCAGAGATCTGGGGGCTGGGGCCAACGTCCTGACTTTC. Translating it yields CASRDLGAGANVLTF. The rearrangement joins TRBV27 to TRBJ2-6; D is perhaps TRBD1 or TRBD2 (5 bases each). This CDR3 comprises 15 residues. Germline lookup yields CDR1 MNHEY and CDR2 SMNVEV (reference sequence). V lost 6 bases, J lost 2 bases, and 11 bases lay in between. The variable domain in full, completed from reference TRBV27 and TRBJ2-6, reads EAQVTQNPRYLITVTGKKLTVTCSQNMNHEYMSWYRQDPGLGLRQIYYSMNVEVTDKGDVPEGYKVSRKEKRNFPLILESPSPNQTSLYFCASRDLGAGANVLTFGAGSRLTVL.

V and J are TRBV29-1 and TRBJ1-2; 10 bases align to TRBD1. The CDR3 covers 16 residues. J lost 8 bases, V lost 1 base, and 13 bases had no gene match. Germline V gives CDR1 SQVTM, CDR2 ANQGSEA. CDR3 protein: CSVEGGTGEARYGYTF. Here the CDR3 DNA reads TGCAGCGTTGAAGGAGGGACAGGGGAGGCAAGGTACGGCTACACCTTC.

This clonotype was recorded many times. This chain joins TRBV4-1 and TRBJ2-5; possibly TRBD1 for D (6 bases). This CDR3 comprises 17 residues. Trimming left V 4 bases short and J 1 base short, with 19 bases between. The germline V gene has CDR1 MGHRA and CDR2 YSYEKL. CDR3 loop: CASSPPRRGTLQETQYF. In nucleotides, the CDR3 is TGCGCCAGCAGCCCACCAAGAAGGGGGACCCTCCAAGAGACCCAGTACTTC.

This sequence joins TRBV12-3 or TRBV12-4 and TRBJ2-7, with 9 bases that match TRBD2. Trimming at V came to 7 bases and at J to 3 bases, leaving 7 bases not matched to a gene. The CDR3 totals 14 residues. The CDR3 DNA reads as TGTGCCAGCATACTGGCGGGAGGGCGCTACGAGCAGTACTTC. It specifies CASILAGGRYEQYF.

Here the CDR3 reads CASGFSSGGEQFF. In DNA, the CDR3 is TGTGCCAGCGGGTTCTCTAGCGGAGGTGAGCAGTTCTTC. V gene TRBV6-1 combines with J gene TRBJ2-1; TRBD2 agrees at 7 bases. Germline V gene lookup returns CDR1 MNHNS and CDR2 SASEGT. The CDR3 runs 13 residues. The trim removed 8 bases at V and 9 bases at J, leaving 10 bases unmatched.

Notes on this clonotype: Lacking the conserved final phenylalanine or tryptophan, this CDR3 likely reflects a read error. It is unclear where the CDR3 begins or ends on the DNA, so no DNA is shown, and the CDR3 is as TCRdb lists it. J is TRBJ2-4 and V is TRBV20-1; the DNA was not compared with TRBD1, the D call given in the table. Germline loops: CDR1 DFQATT, CDR2 SNEGSKA (reference sequence). The CDR3 sequence runs 9 residues, both termini included. CDR3 sequence: CSARERGAY.

The chain has TRBV9 and TRBJ1-5; possible D gene TRBD1, 6 bases. CDR1 SGDLS and CDR2 YYNGEE come from the germline V gene. The V gene lost 4 bases and the J gene lost 9 bases, with 14 bases spanning the gap. The CDR3 covers 13 residues. In DNA form, the CDR3 reads TGTGCCAGCAGCCCAAGCGGGGGGCTGCCCCAGCATTTT. Translated, it gives CASSPSGGLPQHF.

This clonotype showed up many times. The chain carries TRBV6-2 or TRBV6-3 and TRBJ2-7; the D is unclear. The germline CDR1 and CDR2 sequences are MNHEY and SVGEGT. CDR3 size: 15 residues. Trimming took off 6 bases at V and 4 bases at J, with 19 bases between the two ends. The CDR3 spells CASSRSVESQYEQYF. As DNA, the CDR3 is TGTGCCAGCAGCCGATCGGTGGAATCGCAATACGAGCAGTACTTC.